The present T cell receptor beta chain was sequenced within a study of CD8+CD57+ T cells in acquired aplastic anemia. At the level of the study: DNA per sorted CD4+ or CD8+ sample ranged about 0.19 to 30 ug, averaging around 3.2 ug. General study findings and limits: Controls and patients did not differ significantly in CD8+ Simpson's diversity.

Of note for this clonotype: Its antigen is as yet unknown.

Genomic DNA provided the template from which TCR beta VDJ and CDR3 profiles were obtained. A single record per CDR3 protein comes from TCRdb applying MiXCR to the reads. This sample has approximately 200,000 distinct CDR3 sequences, with less than 65% found just once. V gave up 4 bases and J gave up 8 bases, with 12 bases separating them. Germline V gene sequence: CDR1 MNHEY, CDR2 SMNVEV (reference sequence). The CDR3 covers 13 residues. Material: sorted CD4+, CD8+, or CD8+CD57+ T cells (not recorded which) from PBMCs. The source is a human donor with severe aplastic anemia or a healthy control (not recorded which). The chain uses TRBV27 and TRBJ1-5; D is uncertain. This CDR3 reads CASSSRPLEPQHF. CDR3 in DNA: TGTGCCAGCAGTTCCCGACCTCTTGAGCCCCAGCATTTT.